These 23 T cell receptor beta chains came from one sample sequenced in a study of response to subunit inactivated influenza vaccine. TCRdb redid the calling of the RT-PCR reads with MiXCR, one entry per CDR3 protein. The table lists 500,000 to 600,000 distinct CDR3 sequences, about 12% of them singletons, with more than 8.5% in the top ten. Sequencing was performed on PBMCs from blood, taken on the day of vaccination. The receptors derive from a man aged 45-65 years who received an inactivated influenza vaccine.

The chain recombines TRBV20-1 with TRBJ2-1, with 8 bases fitting TRBD2. Germline V gene lookup returns CDR1 DFQATT and CDR2 SNEGSKA (reference sequence). There are 14 residues in the CDR3. V was pared by 8 bases and J by 2 bases, with 8 bases of the junction left unmatched. DNA for the CDR3: TGCAGTTTTAGAACTAGCGGACCCTACAATGAGCAGTTCTTC. Translation gives CSFRTSGPYNEQFF.

This chain joins TRBV6-2 or TRBV6-3 and TRBJ2-5; no definite D call. Per the germline V gene, CDR1 is MNHEY and CDR2 is SVGEGT. The CDR3 totals 14 residues. V gave up 6 bases and J gave up 2 bases, with 13 bases separating them. In DNA form, the CDR3 reads TGTGCCAGCAGGGGCGATGGTGGGCAAGAGACCCAGTACTTC. Its translation is CASRGDGGQETQYF.

This clonotype occurred a few times. The rearrangement uses TRBV6-2 or TRBV6-3 and TRBJ2-2, with a tentative D call TRBD2 (7 bases). Trimming left V 10 bases short and J 0 bases short, with 18 bases between. From germline, CDR1 is MNHEY and CDR2 SVGEGT. The CDR3 sequence is 16 residues long. The CDR3 is CATERWGGTNTGELFF. In nucleotides, the CDR3 is TGTGCCACTGAGAGATGGGGGGGCACGAACACCGGGGAGCTGTTTTTT.

In its sample, this clonotype was seen a few times. The chain joins TRBV4-3 to TRBJ2-3; 13 bases fit TRBD2. The CDR3 is 18 residues long. The germline V gene has CDR1 LGHNA and CDR2 YSLEER. V gave up 1 base and J gave up 2 bases; unmatched junction bases: 6. In DNA, the CDR3 is TGCGCCAGCAGCCAAGCCCGGACTAGCGGGAGAGTCACAGATACGCAGTATTTT. Translation gives CASSQARTSGRVTDTQYF.

This clonotype came up a few times. The V gene is TRBV4-1, the J gene TRBJ2-1; 7 nucleotides align to TRBD2. CDR1 and CDR2 (germline): MGHRA, YSYEKL. CDR3 length: 18 residues. V was clipped by 4 bases and J by 0 bases; unmatched bases: 12. As DNA, the CDR3 is TGCGCCAGCAGCCCGGGCTTTCGGGGGGAAAGCTCCTACAATGAGCAGTTCTTC. This gives the protein CASSPGFRGESSYNEQFF.

This clonotype was recorded at least ten times. The V gene is TRBV5-1, the J gene TRBJ2-1, with 7 bases lining up with TRBD2. The CDR3 runs to 16 residues. The ends lost 0 bases at V and 0 bases at J; junction bases unmatched: 3. Germline V CDR1 and CDR2: SGHRS, YFSETQ. CDR3 residues: CASSLVGGSSYNEQFF. As DNA, the CDR3 is TGCGCCAGCAGCTTGGTCGGCGGGAGCTCCTACAATGAGCAGTTCTTC.

The CDR3 bases are TGTGCCAGCAGTTTTGAGCCCGAGGGGGATACGCAGTATTTT. It is translated as CASSFEPEGDTQYF. This chain links TRBV12-3 or TRBV12-4 with TRBJ2-3; the D gene could be TRBD1 or TRBD2 (5 bases each). This CDR3 has 14 amino acids. V was clipped by 3 bases and J by 6 bases, with 13 bases between them.

This clonotype was detected many times. The chain carries TRBV7-3 and TRBJ2-3; weak D call: TRBD2 (6 bases). V was clipped by 5 bases and J by 2 bases, with 11 bases between them. The CDR3 has 14 residues. In germline, CDR1 is SGHTA, CDR2 FQGTGA. CDR3 amino acids: CASSGGESTDTQYF. The CDR3 nucleotides read TGTGCCAGCAGCGGAGGGGAGTCCACAGATACGCAGTATTTT.

This CDR3 is CASSFSLTTSYEQYF. The CDR3 nucleotides are TGTGCCAGCAGCTTTTCACTGACGACCTCCTACGAGCAGTACTTC. The chain carries TRBV7-2 and TRBJ2-7, with D hard to call. The V end was cut by 3 bases, the J end by 0 bases, with 12 bases between. CDR1 SGHTA and CDR2 FQGNSA come from the germline V gene. The CDR3 spans 15 residues.

V is TRBV10-3 and J is TRBJ2-2; TRBD2 might be the D (6 bases). Germline CDR1 and CDR2: ENHRY and SYGVKD. V lost 10 bases, J lost 2 bases, and 14 bases lay in between. The CDR3 length is 14 residues. CDR3 loop: CATGVAGNTGELFF. The CDR3 nucleotides are TGTGCCACGGGGGTGGCTGGTAACACCGGGGAGCTGTTTTTT.

This clonotype was detected many times. The gene calls are TRBV28 and TRBJ2-1, with 14 bases aligning to TRBD2. The junction had 7 bases not matched to a gene; V was cut back by 9 bases and J by 9 bases. The CDR3 covers 14 residues. Germline loops: CDR1 MDHEN, CDR2 SYDVKM. CDR3 protein: CASGTSGSHFEQFF. The CDR3, as DNA: TGTGCCAGTGGGACTAGCGGGAGTCATTTTGAGCAGTTCTTC. The variable domain in full, with the rest retrieved from reference TRBV28 and TRBJ2-1, is DVKVTQSSRYLVKRTGEKVFLECVQDMDHENMFWYRQDPGLGLRLIYFSYDVKMKEKGDIPEGYSVSREKKERFSLILESASTNQTSMYLCASGTSGSHFEQFFGPGTRLTVL.

CDR3 in DNA: TGTGCCAGCAGACCCGGGGACAGGGATTTTTACAATGAGCAGTTCTTC. Its translation is CASRPGDRDFYNEQFF. V usage is TRBV7-9 and J usage is TRBJ2-1, with 9 bases matching TRBD1. From germline, CDR1 is SEHNR and CDR2 FQNEAQ (reference sequence). After removal of 6 bases from V and 4 bases from J, the junction contained 10 bases not matched to a gene. This CDR3 comprises 16 residues. Variable domain in full (rest from reference TRBV7-9 and TRBJ2-1): DTGVSQNPRHKITKRGQNVTFRCDPISEHNRLYWYRQTLGQGPEFLTYFQNEAQLEKSRLLSDRFSAERPKGSFSTLEIQRTEQGDSAMYLCASRPGDRDFYNEQFFGPGTRLTVL.

V is TRBV29-1 and J is TRBJ2-2; D not resolved. This CDR3 spans 13 amino acids. Germline assignment: CDR1 SQVTM and CDR2 ANQGSEA. V dropped 4 bases and J dropped 2 bases, with 8 bases sitting between them. The CDR3 reads CSVGTYNTGELFF. The CDR3, as DNA: TGCAGCGTTGGAACCTACAACACCGGGGAGCTGTTTTTT.

This clonotype was detected a few times. The chain is built from TRBV20-1 and TRBJ2-7; 7 nucleotides match TRBD2. Germline CDR1 is DFQATT and CDR2 is SNEGSKA (reference sequence). The CDR3 totals 13 residues. V trimming: 7 bases; J trimming: 0 bases; junction bases outside the gene matches: 6. DNA for the CDR3: TGCAGTGGAAGAGCGGGAAGCTCCTACGAGCAGTACTTC. Protein sequence: CSGRAGSSYEQYF.

This clonotype came up many times. The chain joins TRBV29-1 to TRBJ2-7; 12 nucleotides align to TRBD1. The CDR3 is made up of 14 amino acids. The V gene end was trimmed by 6 bases and the J gene end by 4 bases; junction bases not matched to a gene: 7. Germline V lookup: CDR1 SQVTM, CDR2 ANQGSEA. CDR3 nucleotide sequence: TGCAGCGTCCTCCGGGACAGGGGGCCATACGAGCAGTACTTC. This encodes CSVLRDRGPYEQYF.

This clonotype was counted only a few times. The J gene is TRBJ2-1, the V gene TRBV29-1, with D possibly TRBD1 on 5 matching bases. This CDR3 has 12 amino acids. Germline CDR1 SQVTM, CDR2 ANQGSEA. Trimming took off 4 bases at V and 8 bases at J, with 12 bases between the two ends. The CDR3 sequence is CSVGQGAYEQFF. CDR3 in DNA: TGCAGCGTTGGTCAAGGGGCATATGAGCAGTTCTTC.

This clonotype was detected a few times. The gene calls are TRBV5-1 and TRBJ2-1; 8 positions agree with TRBD2. CDR1 and CDR2 (germline): SGHRS, YFSETQ. J lost 7 bases, V lost 3 bases, and 9 bases had no gene match. This CDR3 has 15 residues. The CDR3 is CASSSGTSSTNEQFF. DNA of the CDR3: TGCGCCAGCAGCTCAGGGACTAGTTCTACGAATGAGCAGTTCTTC.

This rearrangement joins TRBV12-3 or TRBV12-4 to TRBJ2-7; 7 nucleotides line up with TRBD2. The CDR3 length is 16 residues. Trimming at V came to 6 bases and at J to 1 base, leaving 12 bases not matched to a gene. CDR3 nucleotides: TGTGCCAGCAGCCCATCGGGGGGTGGCCCTTCCTACGAGCAGTACTTC. Amino acid sequence: CASSPSGGGPSYEQYF.

This clonotype appeared many times. In DNA, the CDR3 is TGTGCCAGCTCACCATCCCAGGGCGCCGGGGAGCTGTTTTTT. Amino acids: CASSPSQGAGELFF. V and J are TRBV18 and TRBJ2-2, with D perhaps matching TRBD1 (5 bases). CDR3 size: 14 residues. Looked up from germline, CDR1 is KGHSH and CDR2 is LQKENI. V was cut by 2 bases and J by 6 bases, with 10 bases left in between.

This clonotype has a handful of counts. CDR3 bases: TGTGCCAGCAGCCTGGAAATGGATTCACCCCTCCACTTT. Translating it yields CASSLEMDSPLHF. This rearrangement joins TRBV5-8 to TRBJ1-6; D remains ambiguous. The CDR3 runs to 13 residues. Germline values: CDR1 SGHTS, CDR2 YDEGEE. The V end lost 4 bases, the J end lost 8 bases, and 10 bases lay between the germline ends.

The chain combines TRBV20-1 with TRBJ2-3; the match to TRBD2 covers 7 bases. V gave up 5 bases and J gave up 3 bases; unmatched junction bases: 5. The germline V gene encodes CDR1 DFQATT and CDR2 SNEGSKA (reference sequence). The CDR3 has 13 amino acids. CDR3 amino acids: CSARWGGTDTQYF. The CDR3 region has the DNA TGCAGTGCTCGATGGGGGGGTACAGATACGCAGTATTTT.

V is TRBV6-1 and J is TRBJ1-5; possible D gene TRBD1, 6 bases. Trimming cost V 5 bases and J 3 bases, with 20 bases left between them. The CDR3 has 17 residues. CDR1 is MNHNS, CDR2 SASEGT, per germline. The CDR3 spells CASSIPTGNRANQPQHF. The CDR3 DNA reads as TGTGCCAGCAGTATTCCTACCGGAAACAGGGCCAATCAGCCCCAGCATTTT.

This clonotype has only a few counts. The rearrangement joins TRBV19 to TRBJ2-3; TRBD2 matches 7 bases. There are 16 residues in the CDR3. Trimming cost V 2 bases and J 7 bases; bases outside gene matches: 12. Germline V gene lookup returns CDR1 LNHDA and CDR2 SQIVND (reference sequence). Here the CDR3 reads CASSIWASGSPHTQYF. In nucleotides, the CDR3 is TGTGCCAGTAGTATATGGGCTAGCGGATCCCCACATACGCAGTATTTT.